The 18 T cell receptor beta chains below all came from one sample that was sequenced in a study of shared clonotypes between healthy human individuals. Data came from immunoSEQ multiplex PCR; TCRdb stores just in-frame clones and leaves some out. This table has hundreds of thousands of clones, around nine tenths appearing once. Sequencing was performed on memory CD8+ T cells sorted from blood. Documented subset: CD45RO+ cells pooled with CCR7-negative TemRA cells. The receptors come from a man younger than 35 in good health.

The chain recombines TRBV6-5 with TRBJ2-1; D is ambiguous. This CDR3 region has 14 residues. Germline V CDR1 and CDR2: MNHEY, SVGAGI. Trimming took off 2 bases at V and 4 bases at J, with 9 bases between the two ends. CDR3 protein: CASSYGLEYNEQFF. CDR3 sequence (DNA): TGTGCCAGCAGTTACGGTCTAGAGTACAATGAGCAGTTCTTC.

The V gene is TRBV4-3, the J gene TRBJ1-1; D perhaps matches TRBD1 (5 bases). The V and J ends lost 0 bases and 4 bases respectively, with 15 bases between them. The CDR3 runs 16 residues. From germline, CDR1 is LGHNA and CDR2 YSLEER. CDR3 nucleotide sequence: TGCGCCAGCAGCCAAGAGTACGGGACTATGGGCACTGAAGCTTTCTTT. It yields the protein CASSQEYGTMGTEAFF.

The rearrangement links TRBV7-3 to TRBJ2-3; D is ambiguous. The germline CDR1 and CDR2 sequences are SGHTA and FQGTGA. The CDR3 loop spans 13 amino acids. V was clipped by 4 bases and J by 2 bases, with 7 bases between them. CDR3 nucleotides: TGTGCCAGCAGCTCGATACACACAGATACGCAGTATTTT. Its translation: CASSSIHTDTQYF. Together with reference TRBV7-3 and TRBJ2-3, the CDR3 gives the full variable domain: GAGVSQTPSNKVTEKGKYVELRCDPISGHTALYWYRQSLGQGPEFLIYFQGTGAADDSGLPNDRFFAVRPEGSVSTLKIQRTERGDSAVYLCASSSIHTDTQYFGPGTRLTVL.

This clone was observed a single time. This chain connects TRBV19 to TRBJ2-7; tentative D call: TRBD1 (6 bases). The CDR3 loop spans 15 amino acids. V shed 4 bases and J shed 1 base, with 14 bases lying between them. Germline V gives CDR1 LNHDA, CDR2 SQIVND (reference sequence). This chain's CDR3 is CASSTRLGQSYEQYF. For the CDR3, the DNA is TGTGCCAGTAGTACCCGGTTAGGACAGTCCTACGAGCAGTACTTC.

J is TRBJ1-6 and V is TRBV9; 10 bases match TRBD1. The germline CDR1 and CDR2 sequences are SGDLS and YYNGEE. Trimming at V came to 7 bases and at J to 2 bases, leaving 15 bases not matched to a gene. The CDR3 is made up of 19 amino acids. This chain's CDR3 is CASATDVGQGGPYNSPLHF. The CDR3 nucleotides read TGTGCCAGCGCCACAGACGTTGGACAGGGGGGTCCCTATAATTCACCCCTCCACTTT.

CDR3 sequence: CASSLWTYEQYF. The CDR3 coding sequence is TGTGCCAGCAGTTTGTGGACCTACGAGCAGTACTTC. The chain carries TRBV28 and TRBJ2-7; D not certain. Germline CDR1 is MDHEN and CDR2 is SYDVKM. The CDR3 contains 12 residues. V lost 3 bases and J lost 2, with 5 bases in between.

This chain joins TRBV2 and TRBJ2-7, with 15 nucleotides matching TRBD2. Germline V gene data show CDR1 as SNHLY and CDR2 as FYNNEI. Unmatched junction bases numbered 8, after V lost 6 bases and J lost 2 bases. The CDR3 consists of 17 residues. The CDR3 sequence is CASSGLAGGQPTYEQYF. In nucleotides, the CDR3 is TGTGCCAGCAGCGGACTAGCGGGGGGGCAACCCACCTACGAGCAGTACTTC.

The chain links TRBV30 to TRBJ1-3, with 7 nucleotides matching TRBD1. Germline CDR1 GTSNPN, CDR2 SVGIG (reference sequence). The CDR3 is 12 residues long. After removal of 7 bases from V and 7 bases from J, the junction contained 7 bases not matched to a gene. CDR3 sequence (DNA): TGTGCCTCAGACAGGGACCCGAACACCATATATTTT. Translation gives CASDRDPNTIYF.

The rearrangement uses TRBV7-9 and TRBJ1-2; tentative D call: TRBD1 (6 bases). The CDR3 has 14 residues. V lost 4 bases and J lost 3, with 12 bases in between. The germline gives CDR1 SEHNR, CDR2 FQNEAQ (reference sequence). CDR3 sequence: CASSYDRIDYGYTF. The CDR3, as DNA: TGTGCCAGCAGCTACGACAGGATAGACTATGGCTACACCTTC.

A remark on this clone: The same CDR3 also results from other DNA sequences found in this sample. V gene TRBV5-6 combines with J gene TRBJ1-1; D is possibly TRBD1 (5 bases). CDR1 SGHDT and CDR2 YYEEEE come from the germline V gene. Trimming cost V 2 bases and J 5 bases, with 7 bases left between them. CDR3 length equals 12 residues. CDR3 nucleotide sequence: TGTGCCAGCAGCTTTGGGGGGACTGAAGCTTTCTTT. Its translation: CASSFGGTEAFF.

This clone occurred once. The CDR3 bases are TGTGCCATCAGTGAGTCGGCCCTCTACGAGCAGTACTTC. Residues: CAISESALYEQYF. V gene TRBV10-3 combines with J gene TRBJ2-7; unclear D gene. The V gene's germline CDR1 is ENHRY and CDR2 SYGVKD. Trimming shortened V by 0 bases and J by 3 bases, and 6 bases separated the two germline ends. The CDR3 spans 13 residues.

The chain joins TRBV13 to TRBJ2-5; maybe TRBD2 (7 bases). CDR1 and CDR2 (germline): PRHDT, FYEKMQ (reference sequence). CDR3 length: 15 amino acids. V shed 7 bases and J shed 2 bases, with 17 bases lying between them. The CDR3: CASKFTGGLQETQYF. CDR3 nucleotides: TGTGCCAGCAAATTTACCGGGGGGCTACAAGAGACCCAGTACTTC.

The V call is TRBV5-6, the J call TRBJ1-1; no clear D. Germline-derived CDR1 and CDR2 are SGHDT and YYEEEE. V gave up 4 bases and J gave up 0 bases, with 10 bases separating them. CDR3 size: 14 residues. The CDR3 sequence is CASSMASMNTEAFF. The CDR3 region has the DNA TGTGCCAGCAGCATGGCTAGCATGAACACTGAAGCTTTCTTT. The full variable domain, completed using reference TRBV5-6 and TRBJ1-1, is DAGVTQSPTHLIKTRGQQVTLRCSPKSGHDTVSWYQQALGQGPQFIFQYYEEEERQRGNFPDRFSGHQFPNYSSELNVNALLLGDSALYLCASSMASMNTEAFFGQGTRLTVV.

V gene TRBV7-2 combines with J gene TRBJ2-7, with 9 bases aligning to TRBD1. This CDR3 has 12 amino acids. V lost 3 bases to trimming and J lost 6 bases; unmatched junction nucleotides: 0. CDR1 and CDR2 from the germline V gene are SGHTA and FQGNSA. The chain's CDR3 is CASSLDRGEQYF. Written as DNA, the CDR3 is TGTGCCAGCAGCTTGGACAGGGGCGAGCAGTACTTC.

The chain employs TRBV4-2 and TRBJ2-5; no reliable D call. The V and J ends lost 4 bases and 1 base respectively, with 10 bases between them. This CDR3 has 14 residues. Germline CDR1 and CDR2: LGHNA and YNFKEQ. CDR3 region: CASSRRRPQETQYF. The CDR3 DNA is TGTGCCAGCAGCCGGCGCCGGCCCCAAGAGACCCAGTACTTC.

The CDR3 protein is CASSFGTGSHEQYF. The CDR3 DNA reads as TGTGCCAGCAGCTTCGGGACAGGGTCCCACGAGCAGTACTTC. V is TRBV11-2 and J is TRBJ2-7, with 9 bases aligning to TRBD1. The V gene end was trimmed by 3 bases and the J gene end by 5 bases; junction bases not matched to a gene: 5. The CDR3 contains 14 residues. Germline CDR1 and CDR2: SGHAT and FQNNGV.

This clone was found many times. The chain employs TRBV19 and TRBJ1-5; D is uncertain. V lost 3 bases and J lost 7, with 10 bases in between. This CDR3 region has 13 residues. The V gene's germline CDR1 is LNHDA and CDR2 SQIVND (reference sequence). The CDR3 nucleotides read TGTGCCAGTAGTATCTCACATTGGCAGCCCCAGCATTTT. Translating gives CASSISHWQPQHF.

The chain has TRBV6-5 and TRBJ2-7; 16 nucleotides align to TRBD2. Germline V CDR1 and CDR2: MNHEY, SVGAGI. The CDR3 consists of 15 residues. V shed 4 bases, J shed 9 bases, and the junction held 6 bases outside the gene matches. CDR3 region: CASSFGGLAGGVQYF. In DNA, the CDR3 is TGTGCCAGCAGTTTTGGGGGACTAGCGGGAGGGGTGCAGTACTTC.